This T cell receptor (beta chain) stems from a study of shared clonotypes between healthy human individuals. CD8 cells regarded as naive lacked CD45RO, were positively chosen for CCR7, and omitted terminally differentiated effector memory CD45RA+ cells. Clones were read by immunoSEQ multiplex PCR, and TCRdb kept only the in-frame ones, dropping some. The sample includes 550,000 to 600,000 clones, roughly 98% seen only once; the top ten take 0.3%. Sequenced material: naive CD8+ T cells sorted from blood. The source is a man under 40 in good health.

In DNA form, the CDR3 reads TGCAGCGTTGAAGATCCAGGGGAAGACTATGGCTACACCTTC. Protein sequence: CSVEDPGEDYGYTF. V is TRBV29-1 and J is TRBJ1-2; D might be TRBD1 (6 bases). The germline gives CDR1 SQVTM, CDR2 ANQGSEA. The CDR3 runs to 14 residues. V gave up 0 bases and J gave up 3 bases, with 11 bases separating them.